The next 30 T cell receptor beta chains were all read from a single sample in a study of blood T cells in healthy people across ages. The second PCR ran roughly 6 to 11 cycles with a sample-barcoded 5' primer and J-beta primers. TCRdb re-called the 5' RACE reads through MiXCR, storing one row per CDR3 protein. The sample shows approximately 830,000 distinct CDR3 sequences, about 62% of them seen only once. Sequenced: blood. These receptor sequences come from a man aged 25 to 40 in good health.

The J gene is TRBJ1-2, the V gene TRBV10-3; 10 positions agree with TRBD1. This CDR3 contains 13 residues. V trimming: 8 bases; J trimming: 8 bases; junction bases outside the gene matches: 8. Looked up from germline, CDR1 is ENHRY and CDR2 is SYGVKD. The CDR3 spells CAIHGQGERGYTF. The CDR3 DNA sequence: TGTGCCATCCACGGACAGGGGGAACGAGGCTACACCTTC.

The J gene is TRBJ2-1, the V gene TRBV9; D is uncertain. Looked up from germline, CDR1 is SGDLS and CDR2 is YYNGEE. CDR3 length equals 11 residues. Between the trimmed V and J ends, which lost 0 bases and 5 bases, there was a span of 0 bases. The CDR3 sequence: CASSVDNEQFF. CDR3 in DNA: TGTGCCAGCAGCGTAGACAATGAGCAGTTCTTC.

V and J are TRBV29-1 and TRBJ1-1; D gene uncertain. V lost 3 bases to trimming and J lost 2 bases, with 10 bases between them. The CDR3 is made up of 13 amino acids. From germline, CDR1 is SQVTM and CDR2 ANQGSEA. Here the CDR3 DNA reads TGCAGCGTTGACACAGCCATTAACACTGAAGCTTTCTTT. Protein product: CSVDTAINTEAFF.

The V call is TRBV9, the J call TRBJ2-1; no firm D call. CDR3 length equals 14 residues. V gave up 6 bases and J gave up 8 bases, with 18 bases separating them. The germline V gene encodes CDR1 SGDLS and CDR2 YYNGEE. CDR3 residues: CASNPAYGTDEQFF. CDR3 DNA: TGTGCCAGCAATCCGGCTTATGGAACCGATGAGCAGTTCTTC.

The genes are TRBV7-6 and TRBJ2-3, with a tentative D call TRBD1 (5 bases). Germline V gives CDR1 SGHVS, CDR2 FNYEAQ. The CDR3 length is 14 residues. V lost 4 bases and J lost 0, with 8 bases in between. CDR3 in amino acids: CASSSGISTDTQYF. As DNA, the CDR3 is TGTGCCAGCAGCTCAGGGATCAGCACAGATACGCAGTATTTT.

The CDR3 here is CATSDFYEQFF. In nucleotides, the CDR3 is TGTGCCACCAGTGATTTTTATGAGCAGTTCTTC. The chain carries TRBV24-1 and TRBJ2-1, with D uncertain. The germline gives CDR1 KGHDR, CDR2 SFDVKD. The CDR3 sequence is 11 residues long. V dropped 1 base and J dropped 8 bases, with 2 bases sitting between them.

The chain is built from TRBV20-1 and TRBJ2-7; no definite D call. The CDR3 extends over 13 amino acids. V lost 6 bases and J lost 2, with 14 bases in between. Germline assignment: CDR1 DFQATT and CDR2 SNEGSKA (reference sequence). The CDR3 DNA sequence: TGCAGTGCAGTACACGGAAAAGCCTACGAGCAGTACTTC. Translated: CSAVHGKAYEQYF.

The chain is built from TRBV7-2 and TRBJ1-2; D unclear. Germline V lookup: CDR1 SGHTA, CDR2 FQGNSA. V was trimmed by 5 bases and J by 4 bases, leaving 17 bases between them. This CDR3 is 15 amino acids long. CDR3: CASSPGRARAYGYTF. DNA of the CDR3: TGTGCCAGCAGCCCAGGCCGGGCGAGGGCCTATGGCTACACCTTC.

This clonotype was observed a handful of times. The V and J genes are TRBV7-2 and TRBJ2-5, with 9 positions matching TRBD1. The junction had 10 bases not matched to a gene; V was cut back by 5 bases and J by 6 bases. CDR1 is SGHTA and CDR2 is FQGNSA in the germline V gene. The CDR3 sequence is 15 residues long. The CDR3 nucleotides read TGTGCCAGCAGCACCCCGGACAGGGGTAGGCAGACCCAGTACTTC. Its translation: CASSTPDRGRQTQYF.

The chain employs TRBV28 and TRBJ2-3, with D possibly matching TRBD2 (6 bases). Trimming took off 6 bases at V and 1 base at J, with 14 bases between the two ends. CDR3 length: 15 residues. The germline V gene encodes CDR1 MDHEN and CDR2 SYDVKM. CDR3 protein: CASRRLVGGTDTQYF. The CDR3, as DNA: TGTGCCAGCAGGAGACTAGTGGGGGGCACAGATACGCAGTATTTT.

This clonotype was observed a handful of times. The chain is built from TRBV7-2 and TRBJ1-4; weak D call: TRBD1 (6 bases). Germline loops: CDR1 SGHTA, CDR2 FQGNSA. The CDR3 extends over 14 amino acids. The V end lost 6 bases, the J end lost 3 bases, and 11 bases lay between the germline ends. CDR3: CASSSDRSNEKLFF. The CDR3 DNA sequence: TGTGCCAGCAGTTCCGACAGGTCTAATGAAAAACTGTTTTTT. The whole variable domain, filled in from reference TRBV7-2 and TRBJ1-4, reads GAGVSQSPSNKVTEKGKDVELRCDPISGHTALYWYRQSLGQGLEFLIYFQGNSAPDKSGLPSDRFSAERTGGSVSTLTIQRTQQEDSAVYLCASSSDRSNEKLFFGSGTQLSVL.

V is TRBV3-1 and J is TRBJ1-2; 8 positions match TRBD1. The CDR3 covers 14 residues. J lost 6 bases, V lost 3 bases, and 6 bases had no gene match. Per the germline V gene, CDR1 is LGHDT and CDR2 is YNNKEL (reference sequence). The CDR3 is CASSQDRERNGYTF. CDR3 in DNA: TGTGCCAGCAGCCAGGACAGGGAGAGAAATGGCTACACCTTC.

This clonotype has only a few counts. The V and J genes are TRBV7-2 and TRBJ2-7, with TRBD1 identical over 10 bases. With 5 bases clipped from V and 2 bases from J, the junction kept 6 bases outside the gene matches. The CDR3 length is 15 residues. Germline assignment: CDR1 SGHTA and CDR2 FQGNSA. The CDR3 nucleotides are TGTGCCAGCAGCGCCGACAGGGGGCGCACCTACGAGCAGTACTTC. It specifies CASSADRGRTYEQYF.

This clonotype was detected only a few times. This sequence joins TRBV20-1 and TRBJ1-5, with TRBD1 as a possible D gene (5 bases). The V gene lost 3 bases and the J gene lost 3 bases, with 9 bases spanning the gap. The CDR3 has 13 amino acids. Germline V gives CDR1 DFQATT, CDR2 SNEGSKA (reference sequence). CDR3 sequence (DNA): TGCAGTGCTAGCTTGACAGCCAATCAGCCCCAGCATTTT. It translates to CSASLTANQPQHF.

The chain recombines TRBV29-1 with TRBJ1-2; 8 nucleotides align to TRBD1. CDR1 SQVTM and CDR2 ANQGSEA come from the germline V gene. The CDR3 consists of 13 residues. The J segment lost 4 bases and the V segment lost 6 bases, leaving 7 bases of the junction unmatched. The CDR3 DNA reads TGCAGCGTCAAGTCAGGGGGCCCCTATGGCTACACCTTC. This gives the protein CSVKSGGPYGYTF.

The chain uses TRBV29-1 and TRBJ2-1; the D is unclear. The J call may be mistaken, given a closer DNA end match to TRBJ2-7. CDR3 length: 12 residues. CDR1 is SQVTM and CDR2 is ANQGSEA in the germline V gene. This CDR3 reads CSVINYYNEQYF. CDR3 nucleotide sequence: TGCAGCGTTATCAACTACTACAATGAGCAGTACTTC.

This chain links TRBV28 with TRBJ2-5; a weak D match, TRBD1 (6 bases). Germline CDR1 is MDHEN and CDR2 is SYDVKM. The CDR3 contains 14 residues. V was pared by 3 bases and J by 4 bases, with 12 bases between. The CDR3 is CASSFLTGTETQYF. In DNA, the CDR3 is TGTGCCAGCAGTTTCTTAACAGGGACAGAGACCCAGTACTTC.

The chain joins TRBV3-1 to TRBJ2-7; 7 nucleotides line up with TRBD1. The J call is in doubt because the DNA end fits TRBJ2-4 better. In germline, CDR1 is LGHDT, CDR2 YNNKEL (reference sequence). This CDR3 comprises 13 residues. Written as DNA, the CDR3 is TGTGCCAGCAGCCCCCGGGACAGTGGCATTCAGTACTTC. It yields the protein CASSPRDSGIQYF.

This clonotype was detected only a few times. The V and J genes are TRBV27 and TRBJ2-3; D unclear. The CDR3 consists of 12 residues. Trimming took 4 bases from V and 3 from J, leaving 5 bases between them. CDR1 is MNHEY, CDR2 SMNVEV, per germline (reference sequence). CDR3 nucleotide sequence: TGTGCCAGCAGTTATGATACAGATACGCAGTATTTT. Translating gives CASSYDTDTQYF.

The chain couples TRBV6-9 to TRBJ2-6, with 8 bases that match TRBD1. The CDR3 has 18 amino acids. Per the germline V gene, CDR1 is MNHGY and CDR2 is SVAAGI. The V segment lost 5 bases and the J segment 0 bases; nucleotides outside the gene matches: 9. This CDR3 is CASSTFGTGSSGANVLTF. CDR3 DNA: TGTGCCAGCAGTACCTTCGGGACAGGTTCCTCTGGGGCCAACGTCCTGACTTTC.

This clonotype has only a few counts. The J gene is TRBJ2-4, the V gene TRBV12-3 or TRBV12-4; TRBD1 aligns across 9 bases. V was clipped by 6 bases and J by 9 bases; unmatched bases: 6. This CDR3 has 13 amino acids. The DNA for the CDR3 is TGTGCCAGCAGCCAGGACAGGGGTGCCATTCAGTACTTC. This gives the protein CASSQDRGAIQYF.

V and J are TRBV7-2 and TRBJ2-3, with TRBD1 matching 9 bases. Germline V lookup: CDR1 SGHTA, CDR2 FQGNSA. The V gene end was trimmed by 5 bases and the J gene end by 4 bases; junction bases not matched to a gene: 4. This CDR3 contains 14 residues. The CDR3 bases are TGTGCCAGCAGCGGGACAGGGATCCCAGATACGCAGTATTTT. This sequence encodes CASSGTGIPDTQYF.

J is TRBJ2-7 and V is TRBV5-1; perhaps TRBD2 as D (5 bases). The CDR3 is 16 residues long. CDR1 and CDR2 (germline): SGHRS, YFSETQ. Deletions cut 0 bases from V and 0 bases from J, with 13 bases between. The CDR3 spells CASSLVGTGNSYEQYF. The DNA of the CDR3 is TGCGCCAGCAGCTTGGTTGGCACGGGGAACTCCTACGAGCAGTACTTC.

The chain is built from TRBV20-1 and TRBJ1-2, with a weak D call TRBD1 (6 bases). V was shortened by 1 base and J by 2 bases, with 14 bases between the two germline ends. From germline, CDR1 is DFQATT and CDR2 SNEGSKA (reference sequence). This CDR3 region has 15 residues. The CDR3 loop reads CSARGLGRGNYGYTF. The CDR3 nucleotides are TGCAGTGCTAGAGGGTTGGGCAGGGGCAACTATGGCTACACCTTC.

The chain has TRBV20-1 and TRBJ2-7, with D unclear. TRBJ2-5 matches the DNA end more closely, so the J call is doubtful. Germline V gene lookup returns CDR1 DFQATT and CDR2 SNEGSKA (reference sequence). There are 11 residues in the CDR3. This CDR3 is CSASSVQTQYF. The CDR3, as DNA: TGCAGTGCTAGCTCCGTACAGACCCAGTACTTC.

CDR3 sequence reads: CASSVGLDSSYEQYF. The CDR3 nucleotides read TGTGCCAGCAGTGTTGGGCTGGACTCATCCTACGAGCAGTACTTC. J is TRBJ2-7 and V is TRBV28; tentatively, D is TRBD2 (5 bases). The CDR3 is 15 amino acids. The ends were cut back, 5 bases at V and 1 base at J, with 15 bases in the middle. From germline, CDR1 is MDHEN and CDR2 SYDVKM.

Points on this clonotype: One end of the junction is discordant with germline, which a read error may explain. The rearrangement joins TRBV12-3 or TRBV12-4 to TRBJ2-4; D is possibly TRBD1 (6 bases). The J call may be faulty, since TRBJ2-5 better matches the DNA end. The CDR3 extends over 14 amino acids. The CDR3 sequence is CASIEQGLGQTQYF. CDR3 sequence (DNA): TGTGCTAGCATTGAACAGGGTCTCGGTCAGACCCAGTACTTC.

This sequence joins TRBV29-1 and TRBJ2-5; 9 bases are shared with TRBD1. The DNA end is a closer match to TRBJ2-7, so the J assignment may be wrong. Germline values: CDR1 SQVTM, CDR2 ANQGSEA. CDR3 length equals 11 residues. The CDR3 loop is CSAGTGNEQYF. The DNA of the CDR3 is TGCAGCGCCGGGACAGGGAACGAGCAGTACTTC.

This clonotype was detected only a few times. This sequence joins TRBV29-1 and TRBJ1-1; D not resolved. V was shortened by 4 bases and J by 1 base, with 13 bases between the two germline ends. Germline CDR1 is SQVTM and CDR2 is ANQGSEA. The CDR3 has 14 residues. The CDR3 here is CSVGSHSKNTEAFF. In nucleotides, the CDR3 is TGCAGCGTTGGGTCCCACTCCAAGAACACTGAAGCTTTCTTT.

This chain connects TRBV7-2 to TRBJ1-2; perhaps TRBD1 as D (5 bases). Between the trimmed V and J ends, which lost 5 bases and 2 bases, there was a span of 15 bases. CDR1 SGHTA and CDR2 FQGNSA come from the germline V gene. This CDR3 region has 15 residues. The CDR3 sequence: CASSRTIQENYGYTF. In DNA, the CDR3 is TGTGCCAGCAGCCGGACAATACAGGAGAACTATGGCTACACCTTC.